Listed below are T cell receptor beta chains from one sample, sequenced in a study of cytomegalovirus exposure and HLA in healthy donors. Measured with immunoSEQ multiplex PCR; TCRdb has only the in-frame clones, and not every one. The profile shows roughly 110,000 clones, 70% to 75% of them singletons. Source material: PBMCs. The receptors were gathered from a female donor in good health and CMV-seronegative. Each CDR3 is given with its conserved first and last residue. Fields, in order: J gene, D gene, V gene, CDR3 protein, CDR3 DNA. D genes are given only for firm matches.

>TRBJ2-1|TRBD2|TRBV5-4
CASSLGTSGRTYNEQFF
TGTGCCAGCAGCTTGGGGACTAGCGGGAGGACATACAATGAGCAGTTCTTC
>TRBJ1-1|TRBD1|TRBV5-1
CASSPAWDRYLSEAFF
TGCGCCAGCAGCCCGGCCTGGGACAGGTACCTGTCCGAAGCTTTCTTT
>TRBJ2-1|TRBD2|TRBV7-3
CASSPRTSSNEQFF
TGTGCCAGCAGCCCGCGGACTAGTTCTAATGAGCAGTTCTTC
>TRBJ2-7|TRBD2|TRBV4-2
CASSQGTSGTYYEQYF
TGTGCCAGCAGCCAAGGGACTAGCGGGACTTACTACGAGCAGTACTTC
>TRBJ2-5|TRBD1|TRBV30
CAWTWTGGNLETQYF
TGTGCCTGGACTTGGACAGGGGGAAACTTAGAGACCCAGTACTTC
>TRBJ2-3|TRBD2|TRBV27
CASSFLPSGSRTDTQYF
TGTGCCAGCAGTTTTCTCCCTAGCGGGAGCCGCACAGATACGCAGTATTTT
>TRBJ2-1|-|TRBV15
CATSRPSVVTNEQFF
TGTGCCACCAGCAGACCTAGCGTAGTAACCAATGAGCAGTTCTTC
>TRBJ2-7|-|TRBV7-2
CASSLGGSLYEQYF
TGTGCCAGCAGCTTAGGAGGCTCCCTCTACGAGCAGTACTTC
>TRBJ1-5|-|TRBV29-1
CSVREGSNQPQHF
TGCAGCGTTCGGGAAGGTAGCAATCAGCCCCAGCATTTT
>TRBJ2-3|TRBD2|TRBV7-9
CASSSTILAPMSPTDTQYF
TGTGCCAGCAGCTCCACTATACTAGCGCCTATGTCCCCCACAGATACGCAGTATTTT